This T cell receptor beta chain was identified during a study of blood T cell repertoires in COVID-19. The CDR3 contains 15 residues. Trimming shortened V by 5 bases and J by 3 bases, and 14 bases separated the two germline ends. The germline gives CDR1 LNHDA, CDR2 SQIVND (reference sequence). The method was immunoSEQ multiplex PCR; TCRdb's version includes in-frame clones alone and lacks a portion of them. The repertoire holds roughly 110,000 clones, with about 90% as singletons. The receptor's source is a woman in her thirties with acute or convalescent COVID-19. Material: peripheral blood. The genes are TRBV19 and TRBJ1-5, with a tentative D call TRBD1 (5 bases). CDR3 region: CASSPRDSPNQPQHF. DNA for the CDR3: TGTGCCAGTAGTCCGAGAGACAGTCCCAATCAGCCCCAGCATTTT.